The 24 T cell receptor beta chains reported below all come from one sample, sequenced in a study of blood T cell repertoires in COVID-19. Some clones are missing from TCRdb's copy, which holds only in-frame ones; the method was immunoSEQ multiplex PCR. Among 350,000 or so clones listed, around 87% were seen once. The sample consisted of peripheral blood. These receptors all come from a man aged 18 to 35 with active or convalescent COVID-19.

V gene TRBV24-1 combines with J gene TRBJ1-5, with 7 bases aligning to TRBD1. With 9 bases clipped from V and 4 bases from J, the junction kept 5 bases outside the gene matches. The CDR3 length is 13 residues. Germline-derived CDR1 and CDR2 are KGHDR and SFDVKD. CDR3 residues: CATRGDRNQPQHF. The CDR3 DNA is TGTGCCACCCGCGGGGACAGAAATCAGCCCCAGCATTTT.

The V gene is TRBV6-5, the J gene TRBJ1-1; D unresolved. CDR3 length equals 16 residues. Trimming took off 2 bases at V and 1 base at J, with 14 bases between the two ends. CDR1 is MNHEY, CDR2 SVGAGI, per germline. The DNA of the CDR3 is TGTGCCAGCAGTTACCTTGGGAGTCTATCGAACACTGAAGCTTTCTTT. Its translation is CASSYLGSLSNTEAFF.

This rearrangement joins TRBV2 to TRBJ2-5; maybe TRBD2 (6 bases). Trimming pared 0 bases from V and 13 bases from J, leaving 9 bases between. The CDR3 spans 11 residues. Per the germline V gene, CDR1 is SNHLY and CDR2 is FYNNEI. CDR3 region: CASSEADYRYF. CDR3 nucleotide sequence: TGTGCCAGCAGTGAAGCGGACTATCGGTACTTC.

The chain combines TRBV24-1 with TRBJ1-5; 7 nucleotides match TRBD1. Germline loops: CDR1 KGHDR, CDR2 SFDVKD. With 9 bases clipped from V and 6 bases from J, the junction kept 10 bases outside the gene matches. This CDR3 comprises 14 residues. The CDR3: CATFDRERRQPQHF. The CDR3 DNA reads TGTGCCACCTTCGACAGGGAGAGACGTCAGCCCCAGCATTTT.

The rearrangement joins TRBV7-2 to TRBJ1-1; a possible D gene is TRBD1 (5 bases). The V end lost 8 bases, the J end lost 4 bases, and 14 bases lay between the germline ends. Germline V CDR1 and CDR2: SGHTA, FQGNSA. This CDR3 is 13 amino acids long. CDR3 loop: CASGDSSLTEAFF. The CDR3 region has the DNA TGTGCCAGCGGAGACAGTTCTCTCACTGAAGCTTTCTTT.

The rearrangement uses TRBV29-1 and TRBJ2-2, with 9 bases lining up with TRBD1. The CDR3 spans 16 residues. CDR1 and CDR2 (germline): SQVTM, ANQGSEA. The V and J ends lost 3 bases and 6 bases, in that order; junction bases with no gene match: 11. In DNA form, the CDR3 reads TGCAGCGTTGAGAAAGGGGGACAGGGTGCATCCGGGGAGCTGTTTTTT. Protein product: CSVEKGGQGASGELFF.

CDR3 in DNA: TGTGCCAGCAGCTCGAGGGACAGCTCGAACACCGGGGAGCTGTTTTTT. It is translated as CASSSRDSSNTGELFF. This chain links TRBV7-9 with TRBJ2-2; TRBD1 agrees at 7 bases. CDR3 length: 16 amino acids. From germline, CDR1 is SEHNR and CDR2 FQNEAQ (reference sequence). J lost 0 bases, V lost 4 bases, and 5 bases had no gene match.

This clone was observed a handful of times. Other DNA sequences in the same sample also yield this CDR3. This sequence joins TRBV19 and TRBJ1-6; D perhaps matches TRBD1 (6 bases). V gave up 2 bases and J gave up 7 bases, with 9 bases separating them. Germline CDR1 is LNHDA and CDR2 is SQIVND (reference sequence). The CDR3 contains 14 residues. CDR3 DNA: TGTGCCAGTAGTATACAGGGGTACAATTCACCCCTCCACTTT. Amino acids: CASSIQGYNSPLHF.

This clone was seen more than once but under ten times. The chain uses TRBV9 and TRBJ1-3; the D is unclear. The CDR3 is made up of 14 amino acids. Between the trimmed V and J ends, which lost 2 bases and 1 base, there was a span of 7 bases. Germline V gives CDR1 SGDLS, CDR2 YYNGEE. CDR3 bases: TGTGCCAGCAGCGTGGAGCAGTCTGGAAACACCATATATTTT. Translated, it gives CASSVEQSGNTIYF.

The chain recombines TRBV30 with TRBJ2-7; D may be TRBD1 (6 bases). This CDR3 is built from 15 residues. Germline V lookup: CDR1 GTSNPN, CDR2 SVGIG (reference sequence). The germline V and J ends were trimmed by 5 bases and 2 bases, with 19 bases remaining between them. The DNA of the CDR3 is TGTGCCTGGGGGGACCAGGGCAGGGGCGCCTACGAGCAGTACTTC. Encoded protein: CAWGDQGRGAYEQYF.

The chain recombines TRBV11-3 with TRBJ1-2, with D possibly matching TRBD1 (6 bases). Germline V gene lookup returns CDR1 SGHNT and CDR2 YENEEA. Trimming left V 2 bases short and J 4 bases short, with 11 bases between. CDR3 length equals 14 residues. Here the CDR3 reads CASSLRGGTYGYTF. In DNA form, the CDR3 reads TGTGCCAGCAGCTTAAGGGGGGGAACCTATGGCTACACCTTC.

This chain connects TRBV28 to TRBJ1-5; possibly TRBD1 for D (5 bases). Germline values: CDR1 MDHEN, CDR2 SYDVKM. The germline V and J ends were trimmed by 8 bases and 4 bases, with 15 bases remaining between them. This CDR3 region has 14 residues. CDR3 DNA sequence: TGTGCCAGCCTGCGGGGGGTAGGGAATCAGCCCCAGCATTTT. Translation: CASLRGVGNQPQHF.

This rearrangement joins TRBV15 to TRBJ1-4, with no clear D. This CDR3 contains 14 residues. V lost 6 bases and J 8 bases, leaving 16 bases between the germline ends. Germline assignment: CDR1 LNHNV and CDR2 YYDKDF (reference sequence). The CDR3, as DNA: TGTGCCACCAGTCCCCCTAGACGGGTCGAAAAACTGTTTTTT. Its translation is CATSPPRRVEKLFF.

The gene calls are TRBV6-1 and TRBJ2-1; 13 bases agree with TRBD2. V was pared by 4 bases and J by 8 bases, with 11 bases of the junction left unmatched. This CDR3 has 17 residues. The germline V gene has CDR1 MNHNS and CDR2 SASEGT. CDR3 loop: CASSATSGGPFLDEQFF. The CDR3 bases are TGTGCCAGCAGTGCGACTAGCGGGGGGCCATTTTTGGATGAGCAGTTCTTC.

The V call is TRBV7-9, the J call TRBJ1-2, with TRBD1 matching over 9 bases. The CDR3 has 15 amino acids. With 3 bases clipped from V and 2 bases from J, the junction kept 4 bases outside the gene matches. The germline V gene has CDR1 SEHNR and CDR2 FQNEAQ (reference sequence). In nucleotides, the CDR3 is TGTGCCAGCAGCTTTACAGGGGGCGCCAACTATGGCTACACCTTC. Encoded protein: CASSFTGGANYGYTF.

The gene calls are TRBV28 and TRBJ2-7; D perhaps matches TRBD2 (5 bases). Trimming took off 4 bases at V and 3 bases at J, with 13 bases between the two ends. The CDR3 spans 14 residues. Looked up from germline, CDR1 is MDHEN and CDR2 is SYDVKM. The DNA for the CDR3 is TGTGCCAGCAGTTCCCTCAGAGGGTTCTACGAGCAGTACTTC. Its translation: CASSSLRGFYEQYF.

The chain employs TRBV28 and TRBJ1-2, with 10 bases aligning to TRBD1. The junction had 4 bases not matched to a gene; V was cut back by 5 bases and J by 4 bases. CDR1 is MDHEN and CDR2 is SYDVKM in the germline V gene. CDR3 size: 14 residues. The CDR3 sequence is CASSATGGFYGYTF. The CDR3 region has the DNA TGTGCCAGCAGTGCGACAGGGGGCTTCTATGGCTACACCTTC.

The chain links TRBV15 to TRBJ2-3; 7 bases fit TRBD2. Germline CDR1 LNHNV, CDR2 YYDKDF (reference sequence). The CDR3 totals 17 residues. J was trimmed by 2 bases and V by 5 bases; bases with no gene match: 13. The chain's CDR3 is CATSGGPGGDFTDTQYF. The CDR3 coding sequence is TGTGCCACCAGCGGAGGGCCTGGGGGGGATTTCACAGATACGCAGTATTTT.

This rearrangement joins TRBV2 to TRBJ1-6; maybe TRBD1 (6 bases). Per the germline V gene, CDR1 is SNHLY and CDR2 is FYNNEI. This CDR3 contains 15 residues. V gave up 7 bases and J gave up 8 bases, with 18 bases separating them. As DNA, the CDR3 is TGTGCCAGCACAGATAATGGACAGACCTATTCACCCCTCCACTTT. It specifies CASTDNGQTYSPLHF.

The chain recombines TRBV3-1 (or the pseudogene TRBV3-2) with TRBJ1-2; 7 bases match TRBD1. From germline, CDR1 is LGHDT and CDR2 YNNKEL (reference sequence). The CDR3 is made up of 17 amino acids. V lost 3 bases, J lost 1 base, and 11 bases stayed unmatched. The CDR3 loop is CASSHPGTALNNYGYTF. For the CDR3, the DNA is TGTGCCAGCAGCCATCCCGGGACAGCCTTGAATAACTATGGCTACACCTTC.

V is TRBV4-1 and J is TRBJ1-4, with D possibly being TRBD1 (5 bases). Germline CDR1 and CDR2: MGHRA and YSYEKL. This CDR3 region has 14 residues. Trimming removed 0 bases at V and 8 bases at J, with 10 bases between. CDR3 in amino acids: CASSQDGGTEKLFF. The CDR3 region has the DNA TGCGCCAGCAGCCAAGATGGGGGGACGGAAAAACTGTTTTTT.

The rearrangement joins TRBV12-3 or TRBV12-4 to TRBJ1-1; D is unclear. Between the trimmed V and J ends, which lost 1 base and 3 bases, there was a span of 3 bases. This CDR3 spans 12 amino acids. The CDR3 DNA is TGTGCCAGCAGTTTAGTAGACACTGAAGCTTTCTTT. Translation gives CASSLVDTEAFF.

This rearrangement joins TRBV24-1 to TRBJ2-1, with 8 bases that match TRBD1. V dropped 6 bases and J dropped 2; count of bases not matched to a gene: 8. Germline V gives CDR1 KGHDR, CDR2 SFDVKD. The CDR3 totals 16 residues. The CDR3 is CATSPSDRGAYNEQFF. Here the CDR3 DNA reads TGTGCCACCAGTCCTTCAGACAGGGGAGCCTACAATGAGCAGTTCTTC.

The rearrangement joins TRBV5-5 to TRBJ2-7, with 9 positions matching TRBD1. CDR3 length equals 14 residues. The junction had 9 bases not matched to a gene; V was cut back by 4 bases and J by 7 bases. Germline lookup yields CDR1 SGHKS and CDR2 YYEKEE (reference sequence). The CDR3 reads CASSPGTGYREQYF. The CDR3 DNA is TGTGCCAGCAGCCCCGGGACAGGGTATAGAGAGCAGTACTTC.